The clone carrying this TCR beta chain was counted once. Its target is unknown. CD45RO-negative cells were positively selected for CCR7, leaving out terminally differentiated effector memory CD45RA+ cells. These data originate in a study of shared clonotypes between healthy human individuals. Turning to the study itself: CD4 naive and CD4 memory each took three plates per donor, while CD8 naive took two and CD8 memory one.

General study points: Among donors, clonotype sharing was expected to be affected by sequencing depth.

Deletions cut 3 bases from V and 0 bases from J, with 9 bases between. The germline V gene encodes CDR1 MNHEY and CDR2 SMNVEV (reference sequence). There are 14 residues in the CDR3. Study processing details: ImmunoSEQ supplied junction-only sequences lacking quality scores, so filtering was different. Clones were sequenced by immunoSEQ multiplex PCR, and TCRdb holds only the in-frame ones, with some missing. V and J calls and clone size are those listed in that table; D and trimming were worked out from the DNA. The sample lists around 550,000 clones, around 95% occurring once. This TCR was recovered from a woman aged 25 to 39 in good health. V and J are TRBV27 and TRBJ2-7, with D unclear. The specimen was naive CD8+ T cells sorted from blood. The CDR3 region has the DNA TGTGCCAGCAGTTTGGTGGCGGACTCCTACGAGCAGTACTTC. This translates into CASSLVADSYEQYF.